The entry that follows covers one TCR beta chain sequence. Its binding antigen is unknown. No qualities accompany the bases; no much larger clone lies one base away. The germline V gene provides CDR1 MNHEY and CDR2 SVGAGI. The CDR3 covers 15 residues, taking in both the cysteine and the phenylalanine. Here the CDR3 DNA is all that survives: 45 bases in frame from base 1. The V end loses 2 bases and the J end loses 1 base, and a stretch of 10 bases separates them. What the time point label conveys for this sample: cells obtained before transplantation from donor or recipient. CD3+CD4+ and CD3+CD8+ populations were FACS-sorted from unstimulated pre-transplant donor and recipient cells taken from spleen or lymph nodes. This sample was taken from a study of graft-versus-host responses after intestinal transplantation (dated by TCRdb to the early 2020s). In the study overall: Recipients received multivisceral, liver-intestinal, or isolated intestinal transplants. The cohort enrolled roughly 25 intestinal transplant recipients including one retransplant, and a few patients lacking pretransplant specimens were excluded. All recipients received anti-thymocyte globulin induction followed by maintenance tacrolimus and steroids for approximately 3 years. Donor T cell macrochimerism was defined as a peak of at least 4% donor T cells among recipient peripheral blood mononuclear cells. Instead of going to the commercial service, samples from a few later patients were sequenced in-house on an Illumina MiSeq and processed with MiXCR. Bulk TCR-beta CDR3 sequencing was used to track graft-versus-host and host-versus-graft alloreactive T cell clones in the graft, circulation and bone marrow after intestinal transplantation. Alloreactive clones were identified by sequencing pre-transplant mixed lymphocyte reaction products and comparing them with unstimulated pre-transplant donor and recipient T cells. The paper as a whole reports these results and caveats: GvH clones turned up in recipient bone marrow, with some appearing earlier in ileal mucosa or blood, a pattern consistent with an intestinal mucosal origin. Early after transplant, peak levels of circulating GvH clones were associated with declines in HvG clones. The relatively low number and heterogeneity of intestinal transplant patients limited the conclusions. In patients with donor T cell macrochimerism, the allografts had high GvH to HvG T cell clonal ratios.

The receptor library was made with the immunoSEQ multiplex PCR assay. In most patients, genomic DNA was isolated using the Qiagen DNeasy Blood and Tissue Kit and sent frozen to Adaptive Biotechnologies for TCR sequencing. Adaptive Biotechnologies carried out high-throughput TCR-beta CDR3 sequencing of genomic DNA for most patients. Concerning the study's data processing: TCR sequencing data for more than 15 patients were retrieved from Adaptive's ImmunoSEQ software; a few other patients were processed with MiXCR and VDJtools. To correct CD4 versus CD8 sorting errors, any sequence found in both subsets at a frequency ratio below 5:1 was removed. Because the origin of CDR3 nucleotide sequences shared between donor and recipient could not be assigned, those sequences were removed. Alloreactive clones required at least 2-fold expansion over unstimulated cells and minimum CFSE-low frequency of 0.002% (template counts) or 0.001% (read counts). Mappable clones were those detected in sequenced pre-transplant spleen, lymph node, or MLR CFSE-low populations of the donor or recipient. Cumulative frequency of alloreactive clones was calculated as a percentage of all sequences weighted by copy number. TCRdb mirrors the immuneACCESS table, restricted to in-frame sequences. Some clones are absent from its copies; in checked studies, under half trace to an unresolved V gene, and the reason for the others is unknown. D and trimming come from the DNA, and the V and J calls and clone size come from that table. The sample table lists 100,000 or so clones, 85% to 95% of them with a count of one. 2% to 2.5% of the sample comes from the top ten.

The TCR sequence derives from a human donor who received an intestinal transplant. The chain is assembled from TRBV6-5 and TRBJ2-3; TRBD2 is a weak D gene call, 6 bases matching. The source material was unstimulated CD8+ T cells sorted from spleen or lymph node cells, sampled before intestinal transplant. Here is the DNA: TGTGCCAGCAGTTACCTGTCGGGGGGCACAGATACGCAGTATTTT. This codes for CASSYLSGGTDTQYF.